These 31 T cell receptor beta chains originate from one sample sequenced in a study of vaccination and CD4 T cells after COVID-19. Noted treatment: roughly 10-day PBMC culture with coronavirus spike peptide pools or control peptides (ViraFEST assay). During the years 2011-2018, before the COVID-19 pandemic, the unexposed donor's CD4+ T cells were collected. Antigens for these TCRs are unknown. With the Oncomine TCR Beta short-read assay, DNA from cultured CD4+ T cells was sequenced. Scientists extracted genomic DNA from CD4+ T cells grown in culture. One entry per CDR3 protein, called by TCRdb with MiXCR from the PCR reads. The sample lists approximately 10,000 distinct CDR3 sequences, around 42% occurring once. The sequencing sample was made of CD4+ T cells from blood, cultured in vitro. Receptor source: a human donor in good health.

This clonotype was counted a few times. The rearrangement uses TRBV6-1 and TRBJ2-7; a possible D gene is TRBD2 (5 bases). In germline, CDR1 is MNHNS, CDR2 SASEGT. The CDR3 loop spans 15 amino acids. Trimming took 4 bases from V and 3 from J, leaving 16 bases between them. CDR3 loop: CASSASSNSGYEQYF. The CDR3 DNA sequence: TGTGCCAGCAGTGCTAGCTCCAACTCAGGCTACGAGCAGTACTTC.

This chain joins TRBV5-4 and TRBJ2-3, with TRBD2 matching over 12 bases. Germline V gene data show CDR1 as SGHNT and CDR2 as YYREEE (reference sequence). J was trimmed by 8 bases and V by 4 bases; bases with no gene match: 11. The CDR3 is 16 amino acids. The CDR3 region is CASSTGLAGRRLTQYF. Written as DNA, the CDR3 is TGTGCCAGCAGCACGGGACTAGCGGGCCGCAGGCTTACGCAGTATTTT. The full variable domain, its missing parts supplied by reference TRBV5-4 and TRBJ2-3, is ETGVTQSPTHLIKTRGQQVTLRCSSQSGHNTVSWYQQALGQGPQFIFQYYREEENGRGNFPPRFSGLQFPNYSSELNVNALELDDSALYLCASSTGLAGRRLTQYFGPGTRLTVL.

The chain employs TRBV12-3 or TRBV12-4 and TRBJ2-7, with TRBD2 matching over 7 bases. The CDR3 is 15 residues long. Trimming removed 5 bases from V and 2 bases from J; junction bases left unmatched: 9. The CDR3 bases are TGTGCCAGCAGTAAAGGACTAGAGTCAACCTACGAGCAGTACTTC. It yields the protein CASSKGLESTYEQYF.

This chain links TRBV6-5 with TRBJ2-5; 8 bases fit TRBD2. Germline loops: CDR1 MNHEY, CDR2 SVGAGI. This CDR3 is 13 amino acids long. J was trimmed by 11 bases and V by 2 bases; bases with no gene match: 7. The CDR3, as DNA: TGTGCCAGCAGTTACCTTACCGGGGGGGAGCAGTACTTC. Its protein product is CASSYLTGGEQYF.

The genes are TRBV6-1 and TRBJ1-2; D is uncertain. With 6 bases removed from V and 0 bases from J, the gap between germline ends came to 11 bases. CDR1 is MNHNS and CDR2 is SASEGT in the germline V gene. The CDR3 has 14 residues. CDR3 in amino acids: CASRRTQTNYGYTF. Written as DNA, the CDR3 is TGTGCCAGCAGGAGGACGCAGACTAACTATGGCTACACCTTC.

The genes are TRBV20-1 and TRBJ2-7, with D perhaps given as TRBD1 or TRBD2 (6 bases each). CDR3 length: 14 amino acids. The V and J ends lost 6 bases and 0 bases respectively, with 15 bases between them. Germline V lookup: CDR1 DFQATT, CDR2 SNEGSKA (reference sequence). The CDR3 DNA is TGCAGTGCCTCGGGGGCGGACAGCTCCTACGAGCAGTACTTC. This codes for CSASGADSSYEQYF.

The CDR3 loop reads CSARGASGASGGEQFF. CDR3 DNA: TGCAGTGCTAGAGGGGCTAGCGGGGCCTCCGGGGGTGAGCAGTTCTTC. The rearrangement links TRBV20-1 to TRBJ2-1; TRBD2 aligns across 9 bases. V lost 1 base and J lost 9; bases outside the gene matches: 13. Germline CDR1 reads DFQATT; CDR2 reads SNEGSKA (reference sequence). The CDR3 loop spans 16 amino acids.

The chain uses TRBV29-1 and TRBJ2-7; D is possibly TRBD2 (6 bases). This CDR3 region has 13 residues. V lost 3 bases to trimming and J lost 5 bases, with 14 bases between them. Germline CDR1 is SQVTM and CDR2 is ANQGSEA. CDR3 sequence: CSVESGVMNEQYF. Here the CDR3 DNA reads TGCAGCGTTGAGTCGGGGGTAATGAACGAGCAGTACTTC.

The chain employs TRBV6-1 and TRBJ1-2; TRBD1 might be the D (6 bases). The CDR3 contains 14 residues. Germline V CDR1 and CDR2: MNHNS, SASEGT. V shed 2 bases and J shed 4 bases, with 11 bases lying between them. This chain's CDR3 is CASSESGRGYGYTF. The CDR3 DNA follows: TGTGCCAGCAGTGAATCGGGCAGGGGCTATGGCTACACCTTC.

The chain employs TRBV27 and TRBJ1-1, with 8 bases that match TRBD1. This CDR3 contains 14 residues. Germline assignment: CDR1 MNHEY and CDR2 SMNVEV (reference sequence). V lost 4 bases and J lost 8; bases outside the gene matches: 9. The CDR3 loop is CASSSRPGQGEAFF. The CDR3 DNA follows: TGTGCCAGCAGTTCCAGGCCCGGACAGGGAGAAGCTTTCTTT.

The chain couples TRBV7-2 to TRBJ1-5; TRBD1 is a possible D gene (6 bases). From germline, CDR1 is SGHTA and CDR2 FQGNSA. V dropped 5 bases and J dropped 12 bases, with 20 bases sitting between them. This CDR3 is 14 amino acids long. The CDR3 region has the DNA TGTGCCAGCAGCCCCACACAGGGATTGGGGCTCCAGCATTTT. Translation: CASSPTQGLGLQHF. The full variable domain, its missing parts supplied by reference TRBV7-2 and TRBJ1-5, is GAGVSQSPSNKVTEKGKDVELRCDPISGHTALYWYRQSLGQGLEFLIYFQGNSAPDKSGLPSDRFSAERTGGSVSTLTIQRTQQEDSAVYLCASSPTQGLGLQHFGDGTRLSIL.

The rearrangement links TRBV6-1 to TRBJ1-1; maybe TRBD1 (6 bases). Germline CDR1 MNHNS, CDR2 SASEGT. Trimming shortened V by 8 bases and J by 4 bases, and 14 bases separated the two germline ends. The CDR3 extends over 13 amino acids. The CDR3 region is CASRGAGGTEAFF. The CDR3 bases are TGTGCCAGCCGGGGGGCTGGGGGCACTGAAGCTTTCTTT.

The rearrangement joins TRBV20-1 to TRBJ1-2; D gene ambiguous. V dropped 5 bases and J dropped 7 bases, with 11 bases sitting between them. Germline V gene data show CDR1 as DFQATT and CDR2 as SNEGSKA (reference sequence). The CDR3 is 11 amino acids. For the CDR3, the DNA is TGCAGTGCTTGGCCGGGTTTTGGCTACACCTTC. Its protein is CSAWPGFGYTF.

This clonotype turned up a few times. The chain is built from TRBV21-1 and TRBJ2-2; TRBD2 is the table's D call, not checked against the DNA. TRBV21-1 is termed a pseudogene. The CDR3 is made up of 11 amino acids. Written as DNA, the CDR3 is TGTGGCCGCTCGAACACCGGGGAGCTGTTTTTT. Its protein product is CGRSNTGELFF.

V usage is TRBV6-4 and J usage is TRBJ1-2; D might be TRBD1 (5 bases). V was clipped by 2 bases and J by 7 bases, with 8 bases between them. From germline, CDR1 is MRHNA and CDR2 SNTAGT. The length of the CDR3 is 12 residues. The CDR3 region has the DNA TGTGCCAGCAGTGACAGGGGAGGTGGCTACACCTTC. Translation: CASSDRGGGYTF.

As to this clonotype: A much larger clonotype is one base distant, so this may be a read error. This chain connects TRBV20-1 to TRBJ2-1, with a possible D match to TRBD2 (6 bases). CDR1 is DFQATT and CDR2 is SNEGSKA in the germline V gene (reference sequence). The CDR3 spans 14 residues. In DNA, the CDR3 is TGCAGTGCTAGAACGGCTAGCGCACGTAGGGAGCAGCTCTTC. Its translation: CSARTASARREQLF.

The V and J genes are TRBV29-1 and TRBJ2-5; D possibly uses TRBD1 or TRBD2 (5 bases each). Trimming shortened V by 3 bases and J by 5 bases, and 13 bases separated the two germline ends. CDR3 size: 13 residues. Germline values: CDR1 SQVTM, CDR2 ANQGSEA. CDR3: CSVEVRGGETQYF. The DNA for the CDR3 is TGCAGCGTTGAGGTTAGGGGCGGGGAGACCCAGTACTTC.

This clonotype was recorded a few times. This chain uses TRBV27 with TRBJ1-5, with 10 nucleotides matching TRBD1. The germline V gene encodes CDR1 MNHEY and CDR2 SMNVEV (reference sequence). The CDR3 is 14 residues long. V was pared by 5 bases and J by 5 bases, with 3 bases of the junction left unmatched. This CDR3 reads CASSRGTGDQPQHF. The CDR3 nucleotides read TGTGCCAGCAGTCGCGGGACAGGGGATCAGCCCCAGCATTTT.

The CDR3 loop is CSAAGQTEAFF. CDR3 in DNA: TGCAGTGCTGCGGGGCAGACTGAAGCTTTCTTT. This chain joins TRBV20-1 and TRBJ1-1; possible D gene TRBD1, 5 bases. The CDR3 has 11 amino acids. CDR1 is DFQATT, CDR2 SNEGSKA, per germline (reference sequence). V lost 5 bases to trimming and J lost 5 bases, with 9 bases between them.

The CDR3 reads CASSLVGTALQETQYF. CDR3 bases: TGTGCCAGCAGCTTGGTCGGGACAGCGCTCCAAGAGACCCAGTACTTC. The J gene is TRBJ2-5, the V gene TRBV5-5; 7 nucleotides match TRBD1. CDR1 SGHKS and CDR2 YYEKEE come from the germline V gene (reference sequence). The CDR3 is 16 amino acids. V lost 0 bases, J lost 1 base, and 6 bases stayed unmatched.

The rearrangement links TRBV7-2 to TRBJ2-3; D possibly uses TRBD1 or TRBD2 (5 bases each). Germline V CDR1 and CDR2: SGHTA, FQGNSA. V was clipped by 1 base and J by 2 bases, with 10 bases between them. CDR3 length: 15 residues. The CDR3 reads CASSLGGKLTDTQYF. In DNA form, the CDR3 reads TGTGCCAGCAGCTTAGGGGGGAAGCTCACAGATACGCAGTATTTT. Together with reference TRBV7-2 and TRBJ2-3, the CDR3 gives the full variable domain: GAGVSQSPSNKVTEKGKDVELRCDPISGHTALYWYRQSLGQGLEFLIYFQGNSAPDKSGLPSDRFSAERTGGSVSTLTIQRTQQEDSAVYLCASSLGGKLTDTQYFGPGTRLTVL.

In its sample, this clonotype is medium-sized (0.01 to 0.1%). The J gene is TRBJ1-3, the V gene TRBV15; D is uncertain. V lost 0 bases to trimming and J lost 2 bases, with 2 bases between them. The CDR3 loop spans 13 amino acids. The V gene's germline CDR1 is LNHNV and CDR2 YYDKDF (reference sequence). The CDR3 DNA sequence: TGTGCCACCAGCAGAGACCCTGGAAACACCATATATTTT. Protein sequence: CATSRDPGNTIYF.

The V call is TRBV7-6, the J call TRBJ2-2; D gene uncertain. The CDR3 contains 12 residues. CDR1 and CDR2 from the germline V gene are SGHVS and FNYEAQ. V lost 1 base, J lost 8 bases, and 5 bases lay in between. The CDR3 region has the DNA TGTGCCAGCAGCTTAGATGTTGGGGAGCTGTTTTTT. It yields the protein CASSLDVGELFF.

This chain connects TRBV7-6 to TRBJ2-1, with TRBD2 matching over 12 bases. The V gene's germline CDR1 is SGHVS and CDR2 FNYEAQ. The CDR3 sequence is 15 residues long. V shed 1 base and J 8 bases; nucleotides not matched to a gene: 3. The CDR3 loop reads CASSLVSSGGDEQFF. The CDR3 bases are TGTGCCAGCAGCTTAGTGTCTAGCGGGGGGGATGAGCAGTTCTTC.

The V call is TRBV20-1, the J call TRBJ2-7, with a weak D call TRBD1 (6 bases). V was shortened by 0 bases and J by 0 bases, with 18 bases between the two germline ends. This CDR3 is built from 17 residues. Germline V gene lookup returns CDR1 DFQATT and CDR2 SNEGSKA (reference sequence). The CDR3 spells CSARDKSGTSYSYEQYF. The CDR3 bases are TGCAGTGCTAGAGATAAATCAGGGACAAGTTACTCCTACGAGCAGTACTTC.

The V gene is TRBV6-5, the J gene TRBJ2-1, with a weak D call TRBD1 (5 bases). The germline V gene encodes CDR1 MNHEY and CDR2 SVGAGI. Trimming took off 2 bases at V and 10 bases at J, with 9 bases between the two ends. This CDR3 has 12 amino acids. The CDR3 nucleotides read TGTGCCAGCAGTTACGGGGCGACGGAGCAGTTCTTC. This translates into CASSYGATEQFF.

The chain has TRBV19 and TRBJ2-5; D assignment may be TRBD1 or TRBD2 (6 bases each). With 0 bases removed from V and 5 bases from J, the gap between germline ends came to 19 bases. This CDR3 contains 17 residues. Germline assignment: CDR1 LNHDA and CDR2 SQIVND (reference sequence). CDR3 sequence: CASSIDLTGGGSETQYF. DNA for the CDR3: TGTGCCAGTAGTATAGATCTCACCGGAGGGGGTTCCGAGACCCAGTACTTC.

The chain is built from TRBV20-1 and TRBJ2-3, with D possibly TRBD2 on 5 matching bases. V was cut by 5 bases and J by 1 base, with 10 bases left in between. The CDR3 extends over 13 amino acids. Germline CDR1 reads DFQATT; CDR2 reads SNEGSKA (reference sequence). The CDR3 DNA is TGCAGTGCTCCACTAGGAGGCACAGATACGCAGTATTTT. It is translated as CSAPLGGTDTQYF.

The J gene is TRBJ1-1, the V gene TRBV19; D ambiguous. The V end lost 4 bases, the J end lost 0 bases, and 6 bases lay between the germline ends. The CDR3 is made up of 13 amino acids. Germline CDR1 and CDR2: LNHDA and SQIVND (reference sequence). CDR3 bases: TGTGCCAGTAGTACGCAGATGAACACTGAAGCTTTCTTT. It yields the protein CASSTQMNTEAFF.

This clonotype has a handful of counts. This chain uses TRBV5-8 with TRBJ2-1; tentative D call: TRBD2 (6 bases). Germline lookup yields CDR1 SGHTS and CDR2 YDEGEE. The germline V and J ends were trimmed by 0 bases and 0 bases, with 10 bases remaining between them. There are 16 residues in the CDR3. This CDR3 is CASSLAIGSSYNEQFF. The CDR3 nucleotides read TGTGCCAGCAGCTTGGCCATCGGGAGCTCCTACAATGAGCAGTTCTTC.

This chain joins TRBV19 and TRBJ1-5; TRBD1 matches at 9 bases. The germline V gene encodes CDR1 LNHDA and CDR2 SQIVND (reference sequence). Trimming took 4 bases from V and 3 from J; bases not matched to a gene: 4. This CDR3 is 15 amino acids long. The CDR3 region has the DNA TGTGCCAGTAGTACCGGGACAGGGTACAATCAGCCCCAGCATTTT. It specifies CASSTGTGYNQPQHF.